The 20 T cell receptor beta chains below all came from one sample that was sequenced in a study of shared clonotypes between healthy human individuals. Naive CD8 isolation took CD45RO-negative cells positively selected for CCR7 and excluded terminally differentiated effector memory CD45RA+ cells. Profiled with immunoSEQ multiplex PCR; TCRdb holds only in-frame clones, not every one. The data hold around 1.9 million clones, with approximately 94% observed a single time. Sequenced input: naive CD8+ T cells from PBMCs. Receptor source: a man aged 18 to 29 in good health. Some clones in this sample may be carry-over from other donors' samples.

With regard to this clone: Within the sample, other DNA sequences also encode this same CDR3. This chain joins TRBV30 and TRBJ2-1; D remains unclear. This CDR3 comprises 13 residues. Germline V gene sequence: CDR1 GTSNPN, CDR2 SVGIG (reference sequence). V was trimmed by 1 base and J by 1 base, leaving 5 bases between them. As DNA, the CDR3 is TGTGCCTGGAGTGGGGCTTCCTACAATGAGCAGTTCTTC. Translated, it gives CAWSGASYNEQFF.

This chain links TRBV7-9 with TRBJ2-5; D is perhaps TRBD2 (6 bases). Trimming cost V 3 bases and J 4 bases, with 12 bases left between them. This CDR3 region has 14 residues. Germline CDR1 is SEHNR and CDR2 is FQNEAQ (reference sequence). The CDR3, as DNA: TGTGCCAGCAGCTTTGTCGGGGAGGCAGAGACCCAGTACTTC. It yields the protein CASSFVGEAETQYF.

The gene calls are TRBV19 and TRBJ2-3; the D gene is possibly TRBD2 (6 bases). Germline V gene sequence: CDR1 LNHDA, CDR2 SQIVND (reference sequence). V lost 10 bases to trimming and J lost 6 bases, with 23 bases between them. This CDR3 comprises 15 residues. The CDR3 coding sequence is TGTGCCACTGCAGGCAGAGCGGGCGCTGGGGATACGCAGTATTTT. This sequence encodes CATAGRAGAGDTQYF.

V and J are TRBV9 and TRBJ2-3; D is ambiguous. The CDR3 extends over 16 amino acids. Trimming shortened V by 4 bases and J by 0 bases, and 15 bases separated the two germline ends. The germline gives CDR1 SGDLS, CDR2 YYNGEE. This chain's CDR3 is CASSPVVVPSTDTQYF. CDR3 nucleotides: TGTGCCAGCAGCCCAGTTGTGGTACCCAGCACAGATACGCAGTATTTT.

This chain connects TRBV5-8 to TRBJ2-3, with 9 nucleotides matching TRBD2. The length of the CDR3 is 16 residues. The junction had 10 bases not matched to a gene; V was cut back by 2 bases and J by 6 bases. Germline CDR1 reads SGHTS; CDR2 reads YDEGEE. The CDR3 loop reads CASSFPPASGMDTQYF. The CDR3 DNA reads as TGTGCCAGCAGCTTCCCCCCGGCTAGCGGGATGGATACGCAGTATTTT.

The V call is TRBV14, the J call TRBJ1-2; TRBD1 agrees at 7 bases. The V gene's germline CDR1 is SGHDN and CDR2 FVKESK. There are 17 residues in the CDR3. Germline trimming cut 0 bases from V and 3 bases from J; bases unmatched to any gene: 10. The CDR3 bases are TGTGCCAGCAGCCAAGATCCCCCCGACAGGGATGACTATGGCTACACCTTC. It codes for CASSQDPPDRDDYGYTF.

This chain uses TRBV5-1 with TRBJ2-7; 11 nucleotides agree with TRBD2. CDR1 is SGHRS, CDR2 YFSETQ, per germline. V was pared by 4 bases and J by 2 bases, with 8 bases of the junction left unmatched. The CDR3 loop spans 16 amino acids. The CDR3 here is CASSTTGTSGTYEQYF. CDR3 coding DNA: TGCGCCAGCAGCACCACCGGGACTAGCGGCACCTACGAGCAGTACTTC.

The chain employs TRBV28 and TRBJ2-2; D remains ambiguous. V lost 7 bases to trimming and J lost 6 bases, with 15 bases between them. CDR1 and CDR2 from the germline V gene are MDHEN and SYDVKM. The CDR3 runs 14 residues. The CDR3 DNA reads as TGTGCCAGCACGCGCCCCGTGGGCCCCGGGGAGCTGTTTTTT. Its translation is CASTRPVGPGELFF.

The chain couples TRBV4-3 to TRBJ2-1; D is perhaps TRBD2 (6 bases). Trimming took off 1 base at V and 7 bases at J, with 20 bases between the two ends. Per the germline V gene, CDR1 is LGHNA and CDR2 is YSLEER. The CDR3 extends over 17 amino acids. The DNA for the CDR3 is TGCGCCAGCAGCCAAGCCCTAATAGCGGTACTGGGTAATGAGCAGTTCTTC. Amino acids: CASSQALIAVLGNEQFF.

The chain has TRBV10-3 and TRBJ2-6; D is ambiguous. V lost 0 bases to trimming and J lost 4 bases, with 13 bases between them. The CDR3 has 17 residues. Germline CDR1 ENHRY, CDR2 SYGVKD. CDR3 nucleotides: TGTGCCATCAGTGAGTCTAACACAGTGGCGGGGGCCAACGTCCTGACTTTC. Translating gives CAISESNTVAGANVLTF.

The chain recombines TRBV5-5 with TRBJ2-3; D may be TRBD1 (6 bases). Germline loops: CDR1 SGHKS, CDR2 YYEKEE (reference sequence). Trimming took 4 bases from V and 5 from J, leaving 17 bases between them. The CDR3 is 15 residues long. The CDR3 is CASSPGQGQVDTQYF. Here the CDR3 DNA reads TGTGCCAGCAGCCCGGGGCAGGGGCAGGTAGATACGCAGTATTTT.

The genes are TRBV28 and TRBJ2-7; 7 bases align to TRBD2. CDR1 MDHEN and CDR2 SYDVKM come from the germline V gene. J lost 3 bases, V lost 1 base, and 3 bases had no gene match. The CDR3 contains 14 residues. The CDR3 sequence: CASSLFERGYEQYF. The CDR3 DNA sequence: TGTGCCAGCAGTTTATTTGAGCGGGGCTACGAGCAGTACTTC. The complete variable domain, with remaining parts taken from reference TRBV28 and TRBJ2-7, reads DVKVTQSSRYLVKRTGEKVFLECVQDMDHENMFWYRQDPGLGLRLIYFSYDVKMKEKGDIPEGYSVSREKKERFSLILESASTNQTSMYLCASSLFERGYEQYFGPGTRLTVT.

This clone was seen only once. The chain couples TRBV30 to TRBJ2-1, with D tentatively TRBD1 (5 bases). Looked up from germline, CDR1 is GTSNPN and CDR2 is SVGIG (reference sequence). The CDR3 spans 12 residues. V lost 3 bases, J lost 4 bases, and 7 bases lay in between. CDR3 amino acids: CAWRDNYNEQFF. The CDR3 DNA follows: TGTGCCTGGAGGGACAATTACAATGAGCAGTTCTTC. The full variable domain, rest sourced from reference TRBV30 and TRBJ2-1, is SQTIHQWPATLVQPVGSPLSLECTVEGTSNPNLYWYRQAAGRGLQLLFYSVGIGQISSEVPQNLSASRPQDRQFILSSKKLLLSDSGFYLCAWRDNYNEQFFGPGTRLTVL.

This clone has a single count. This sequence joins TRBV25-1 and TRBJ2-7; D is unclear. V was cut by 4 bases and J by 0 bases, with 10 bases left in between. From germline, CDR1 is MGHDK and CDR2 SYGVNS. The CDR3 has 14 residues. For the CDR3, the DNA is TGTGCCAGCAGTGTAGGGCTCCTCTCCTACGAGCAGTACTTC. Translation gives CASSVGLLSYEQYF.

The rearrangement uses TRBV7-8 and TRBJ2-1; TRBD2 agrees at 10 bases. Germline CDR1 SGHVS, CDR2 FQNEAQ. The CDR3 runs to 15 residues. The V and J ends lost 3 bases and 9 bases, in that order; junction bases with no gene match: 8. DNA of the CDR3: TGTGCCAGCAGCTTTCGGGCTAGCGGGAGTAGTGAGCAGTTCTTC. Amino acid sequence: CASSFRASGSSEQFF. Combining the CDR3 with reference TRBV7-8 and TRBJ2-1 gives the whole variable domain GAGVSQSPRYKVAKRGQDVALRCDPISGHVSLFWYQQALGQGPEFLTYFQNEAQLDKSGLPSDRFFAERPEGSVSTLKIQRTQQEDSAVYLCASSFRASGSSEQFFGPGTRLTVL.

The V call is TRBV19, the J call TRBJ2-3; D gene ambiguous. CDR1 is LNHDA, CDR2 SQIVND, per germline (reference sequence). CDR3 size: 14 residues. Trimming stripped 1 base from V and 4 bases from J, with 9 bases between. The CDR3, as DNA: TGTGCCAGTAGTATAGTTGGGTTGCCAGATACGCAGTATTTT. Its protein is CASSIVGLPDTQYF.

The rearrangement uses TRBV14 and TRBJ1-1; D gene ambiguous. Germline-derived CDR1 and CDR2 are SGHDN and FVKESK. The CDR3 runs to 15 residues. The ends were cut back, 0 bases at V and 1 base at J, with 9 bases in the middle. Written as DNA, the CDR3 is TGTGCCAGCAGCCAAGACCCGGATCCGAACACTGAAGCTTTCTTT. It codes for CASSQDPDPNTEAFF.

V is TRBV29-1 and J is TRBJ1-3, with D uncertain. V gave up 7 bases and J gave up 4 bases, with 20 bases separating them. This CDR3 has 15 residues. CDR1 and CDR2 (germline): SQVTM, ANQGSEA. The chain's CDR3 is CSAVEFPPAGNTIYF. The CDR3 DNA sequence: TGCAGCGCTGTTGAGTTCCCCCCGGCCGGAAACACCATATATTTT.

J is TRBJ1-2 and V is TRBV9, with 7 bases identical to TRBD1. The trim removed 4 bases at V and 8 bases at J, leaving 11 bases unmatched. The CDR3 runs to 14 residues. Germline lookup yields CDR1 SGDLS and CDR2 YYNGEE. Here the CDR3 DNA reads TGTGCCAGCAGCCCTGGGACAGCGCTTATGGGCTACACCTTC. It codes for CASSPGTALMGYTF.

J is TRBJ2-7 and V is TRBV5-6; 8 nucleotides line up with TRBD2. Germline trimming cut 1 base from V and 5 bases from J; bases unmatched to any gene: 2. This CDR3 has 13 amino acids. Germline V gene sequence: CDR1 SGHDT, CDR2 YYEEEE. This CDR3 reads CASSLSGSHEQYF. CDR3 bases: TGTGCCAGCAGCTTGAGCGGGAGCCACGAGCAGTACTTC.